The 15 T cell receptor beta chains below all came from one sample that was sequenced in a study of blood T cell repertoires in COVID-19. Some clones are missing from TCRdb's copy, which holds only in-frame ones; the method was immunoSEQ multiplex PCR. The sample records 35,000 to 45,000 clones, 88% being singletons. The sequenced material came from peripheral blood. All receptors come from a human donor in a cohort sampled during active COVID-19.

The chain uses TRBV5-6 and TRBJ2-1, with TRBD2 identical over 9 bases. The junction had 10 bases not matched to a gene; V was cut back by 3 bases and J by 3 bases. The CDR3 is 17 residues long. Germline V CDR1 and CDR2: SGHDT, YYEEEE. The CDR3 here is CASSSRGTSGFYNEQFF. CDR3 nucleotides: TGTGCCAGCAGCTCGAGGGGAACTAGCGGGTTCTACAATGAGCAGTTCTTC.

V usage is TRBV19 and J usage is TRBJ1-4; D is unclear. The CDR3 is made up of 14 amino acids. Germline CDR1 LNHDA, CDR2 SQIVND (reference sequence). V lost 3 bases, J lost 7 bases, and 12 bases lay in between. The CDR3 region is CASSIGVETEKLFF. CDR3 bases: TGTGCCAGTAGTATCGGGGTTGAGACTGAAAAACTGTTTTTT.

This chain uses TRBV9 with TRBJ2-5; 8 bases map to TRBD1. V was clipped by 3 bases and J by 4 bases; unmatched bases: 5. Germline CDR1 is SGDLS and CDR2 is YYNGEE. The CDR3 is made up of 14 amino acids. CDR3 sequence: CASSGQGAGETQYF. CDR3 in DNA: TGTGCCAGCAGCGGGCAGGGGGCAGGAGAGACCCAGTACTTC.

The gene calls are TRBV4-1 and TRBJ1-1; TRBD1 matches 9 bases. V lost 1 base, J lost 3 bases, and 6 bases stayed unmatched. CDR3 length: 16 amino acids. CDR1 and CDR2 from the germline V gene are MGHRA and YSYEKL. The CDR3: CASSQGETGGDTEAFF. The CDR3 DNA reads TGCGCCAGCAGCCAAGGAGAGACAGGGGGGGACACTGAAGCTTTCTTT.

V and J are TRBV10-2 and TRBJ1-2; TRBD1 matches at 8 bases. The CDR3 is 13 residues long. CDR1 WSHSY and CDR2 SAAADI come from the germline V gene. The trim removed 3 bases at V and 8 bases at J, leaving 5 bases unmatched. CDR3 sequence reads: CASSDWTGSGYTF. CDR3 bases: TGCGCCAGCAGTGATTGGACAGGGAGCGGCTACACCTTC.

In this sample, this clone turned up once. The DNA of the CDR3 is TGTGCCAGCAGCCAAGCACAGGGGCTCTCTGGAAACACCATATATTTT. Translating it yields CASSQAQGLSGNTIYF. This sequence joins TRBV14 and TRBJ1-3; 7 bases line up with TRBD1. Losses at the gene ends were 1 base for V and 0 bases for J; bases not matched to a gene: 3. The CDR3 totals 16 residues. The germline V gene has CDR1 SGHDN and CDR2 FVKESK.

The V and J genes are TRBV7-8 and TRBJ2-7, with 7 bases aligning to TRBD2. This CDR3 contains 16 residues. The junction had 9 bases not matched to a gene; V was cut back by 1 base and J by 3 bases. Germline V gene sequence: CDR1 SGHVS, CDR2 FQNEAQ. The CDR3 loop reads CASSLVSAGVLYEQYF. CDR3 DNA sequence: TGTGCCAGCAGCTTAGTTTCCGCGGGGGTTCTCTACGAGCAGTACTTC.

This clone occurred a few times. This chain connects TRBV6-6 to TRBJ1-4; 8 bases match TRBD1. The trim removed 5 bases at V and 7 bases at J, leaving 9 bases unmatched. Germline V lookup: CDR1 MNHNY, CDR2 SVGAGI (reference sequence). This CDR3 has 15 residues. The CDR3, as DNA: TGTGCCAGCAGTACCGGACAGGGCTTTACTGAAAAACTGTTTTTT. Its translation is CASSTGQGFTEKLFF.

V is TRBV5-8 and J is TRBJ1-5; D is perhaps TRBD1 (6 bases). Trimming took 4 bases from V and 2 from J, leaving 10 bases between them. The CDR3 totals 14 residues. Germline V CDR1 and CDR2: SGHTS, YDEGEE. The CDR3 DNA follows: TGTGCCAGCAGCACAGGGTACGGCAATCAGCCCCAGCATTTT. It translates to CASSTGYGNQPQHF.

The V gene is TRBV15, the J gene TRBJ1-3; D not resolved. Trimming cost V 0 bases and J 4 bases, with 13 bases left between them. The CDR3 has 16 amino acids. CDR1 and CDR2 from the germline V gene are LNHNV and YYDKDF (reference sequence). The CDR3 region has the DNA TGTGCCACCAGCAGAGATCCAGTTCGGGGAGGAAACACCATATATTTT. Its protein is CATSRDPVRGGNTIYF.

This rearrangement joins TRBV29-1 to TRBJ1-2; TRBD1 aligns across 7 bases. Trimming at V came to 4 bases and at J to 0 bases, leaving 2 bases not matched to a gene. Germline CDR1 reads SQVTM; CDR2 reads ANQGSEA. The CDR3 runs 13 residues. In nucleotides, the CDR3 is TGCAGCGTTGCAGGGGGTTCTAACTATGGCTACACCTTC. This sequence encodes CSVAGGSNYGYTF.

CDR3 loop: CASSQSGTFRYF. CDR3 DNA sequence: TGTGCCAGCAGTCAATCTGGGACTTTTCGGTACTTC. The chain is built from TRBV2 and TRBJ2-4; a weak D match, TRBD2 (6 bases). The CDR3 is 12 residues long. Germline V lookup: CDR1 SNHLY, CDR2 FYNNEI. Trimming took off 5 bases at V and 15 bases at J, with 17 bases between the two ends.

This chain links TRBV6-5 with TRBJ1-2; 9 bases are a match to TRBD1. CDR3 length: 15 amino acids. The V gene's germline CDR1 is MNHEY and CDR2 SVGAGI. V dropped 0 bases and J dropped 2; count of bases not matched to a gene: 1. CDR3 DNA sequence: TGTGCCAGCAGTTACTCCGGACAGGGGAACTATGGCTACACCTTC. This sequence encodes CASSYSGQGNYGYTF.

The chain recombines TRBV12-5 with TRBJ2-4; D gene uncertain. The CDR3 contains 17 residues. The ends were cut back, 1 base at V and 2 bases at J, with 15 bases in the middle. Germline CDR1 LGHNT, CDR2 FRNRAP. DNA of the CDR3: TGTGCTAGTGGTTTGGGCTCCCTTTCGGAGTCCAAAAACATTCAGTACTTC. This translates into CASGLGSLSESKNIQYF.

V gene TRBV30 combines with J gene TRBJ1-5; no reliable D call. This CDR3 comprises 14 residues. V lost 2 bases and J lost 0, with 8 bases in between. Germline V CDR1 and CDR2: GTSNPN, SVGIG (reference sequence). The CDR3 is CAWSHLNSNQPQHF. CDR3 nucleotide sequence: TGTGCCTGGAGTCACTTAAATAGCAATCAGCCCCAGCATTTT.